These 29 T cell receptor beta chains came from one sample sequenced in a study of shared clonotypes between healthy human individuals. Sequencing was performed with immunoSEQ multiplex PCR; in TCRdb, only in-frame clones are kept and a portion is missing. The profile shows some 2,100,000 clones, around 95% of them singletons. The specimen was naive CD4+ T cells sorted from blood. Sample subset: CD45RA+ positively selected. The origin of the receptors is a man between 18 and 29 years old in good health.

V usage is TRBV5-5 and J usage is TRBJ2-7; D ambiguous. This CDR3 is built from 11 residues. V was clipped by 0 bases and J by 5 bases, with 3 bases between them. CDR1 SGHKS and CDR2 YYEKEE come from the germline V gene (reference sequence). CDR3 in amino acids: CASSLDNEQYF. The CDR3 bases are TGTGCCAGCAGCTTGGATAACGAGCAGTACTTC. Using reference TRBV5-5 and TRBJ2-7 for the parts outside the CDR3, the full variable domain is DAGVTQSPTHLIKTRGQQVTLRCSPISGHKSVSWYQQVLGQGPQFIFQYYEKEERGRGNFPDRFSARQFPNYSSELNVNALLLGDSALYLCASSLDNEQYFGPGTRLTVT.

The V gene is TRBV5-1, the J gene TRBJ1-6, with D possibly TRBD1 on 6 matching bases. The CDR3 has 17 amino acids. Deletions cut 3 bases from V and 6 bases from J, with 19 bases between. Germline-derived CDR1 and CDR2 are SGHRS and YFSETQ. The chain's CDR3 is CASSSAPGAGGNSPLHF. DNA for the CDR3: TGCGCCAGCAGCTCCGCCCCAGGGGCTGGCGGTAATTCACCCCTCCACTTT.

The gene calls are TRBV5-1 and TRBJ1-5; D is possibly TRBD1 (5 bases). Per the germline V gene, CDR1 is SGHRS and CDR2 is YFSETQ. There are 15 residues in the CDR3. The ends were cut back, 4 bases at V and 6 bases at J, with 17 bases in the middle. The CDR3 is CASSPEVGTGQPQHF. DNA for the CDR3: TGCGCCAGCAGCCCGGAGGTGGGGACGGGTCAGCCCCAGCATTTT.

In regard to this clone: The sample holds other DNA sequences that translate to the same CDR3. The J gene is TRBJ1-5, the V gene TRBV19; 9 bases map to TRBD1. The V gene's germline CDR1 is LNHDA and CDR2 SQIVND (reference sequence). V gave up 6 bases and J gave up 5 bases; unmatched junction bases: 2. The CDR3 length is 13 residues. This CDR3 is CASRGTGYQPQHF. The DNA for the CDR3 is TGTGCCAGTAGAGGGACAGGGTATCAGCCCCAGCATTTT.

The gene calls are TRBV9 and TRBJ1-1, with D possibly TRBD1 on 5 matching bases. CDR1 is SGDLS, CDR2 YYNGEE, per germline. V was clipped by 1 base and J by 0 bases, with 10 bases between them. The CDR3 runs to 15 residues. CDR3 nucleotides: TGTGCCAGCAGCGTACAGGGCAGCCTGAACACTGAAGCTTTCTTT. This codes for CASSVQGSLNTEAFF.

The chain has TRBV11-1 and TRBJ2-3; D is unresolved. This CDR3 region has 13 residues. Germline V lookup: CDR1 SGHAT, CDR2 FQDESV (reference sequence). V was pared by 0 bases and J by 4 bases, with 5 bases between. The CDR3 DNA is TGTGCCAGCAGCTTAGCCTCGCCAGATACGCAGTATTTT. It codes for CASSLASPDTQYF.

The V gene is TRBV10-3, the J gene TRBJ2-3; D possibly corresponds to TRBD1 (5 bases). The ends were cut back, 5 bases at V and 3 bases at J, with 12 bases in the middle. From germline, CDR1 is ENHRY and CDR2 SYGVKD. The CDR3 contains 14 residues. The CDR3 loop is CAISPQGETDTQYF. The CDR3 region has the DNA TGTGCCATCAGTCCGCAGGGTGAAACAGATACGCAGTATTTT.

This clone was seen a single time. The gene calls are TRBV28 and TRBJ1-6; D is uncertain. V shed 5 bases and J shed 0 bases, with 17 bases lying between them. CDR3 length: 18 amino acids. Germline CDR1 MDHEN, CDR2 SYDVKM. DNA of the CDR3: TGTGCCAGCAGTCCCCCCGGACGGAGTTACTCCTATAATTCACCCCTCCACTTT. Residues: CASSPPGRSYSYNSPLHF.

CDR3 sequence reads: CASTPWDGGKLFF. DNA for the CDR3: TGTGCCAGCACCCCTTGGGACGGTGGAAAACTGTTTTTT. This sequence joins TRBV28 and TRBJ1-4; TRBD1 is a possible D gene (5 bases). Germline V gene sequence: CDR1 MDHEN, CDR2 SYDVKM. The CDR3 totals 13 residues. The V end was cut by 7 bases, the J end by 10 bases, with 16 bases between.

The CDR3: CAIRDTSDTGELFF. CDR3 DNA: TGTGCCATCAGGGACACTAGCGACACCGGGGAGCTGTTTTTT. The rearrangement uses TRBV10-3 and TRBJ2-2; TRBD2 matches 7 bases. V lost 6 bases and J lost 3; bases outside the gene matches: 4. There are 14 residues in the CDR3. Looked up from germline, CDR1 is ENHRY and CDR2 is SYGVKD.

This clone has a single count. The chain combines TRBV11-3 with TRBJ2-1, with D possibly being TRBD2 (5 bases). Trimming cost V 1 base and J 8 bases, with 12 bases left between them. This CDR3 comprises 14 residues. CDR1 and CDR2 (germline): SGHNT, YENEEA. This chain's CDR3 is CASSLGRSGDEQFF. The DNA of the CDR3 is TGTGCCAGCAGCTTAGGGAGGAGTGGCGATGAGCAGTTCTTC.

The V gene is TRBV30, the J gene TRBJ2-3; D ambiguous. CDR1 and CDR2 (germline): GTSNPN, SVGIG (reference sequence). The CDR3 has 13 amino acids. V gave up 0 bases and J gave up 5 bases, with 9 bases separating them. CDR3 in amino acids: CAWSVILRDTQYF. The CDR3 coding sequence is TGTGCCTGGAGTGTAATTCTGAGAGATACGCAGTATTTT.

This chain joins TRBV6-1 and TRBJ1-6, with D unclear. CDR3 length: 18 amino acids. Germline lookup yields CDR1 MNHNS and CDR2 SASEGT. V was trimmed by 2 bases and J by 1 base, leaving 15 bases between them. DNA of the CDR3: TGTGCCAGCAGTGAACACAGTCCCTCGGGGTCCTATAATTCACCCCTCCACTTT. Translated: CASSEHSPSGSYNSPLHF.

The chain employs TRBV29-1 and TRBJ2-3, with D maybe TRBD2 (6 bases). The CDR3 is 12 residues long. Germline CDR1 reads SQVTM; CDR2 reads ANQGSEA. V lost 6 bases and J 1 base, leaving 8 bases between the germline ends. The CDR3 reads CSVSGGTDTQYF. CDR3 nucleotide sequence: TGCAGCGTATCGGGGGGCACAGATACGCAGTATTTT.

The chain combines TRBV28 with TRBJ2-7; possible D gene TRBD1, 5 bases. The V end was cut by 2 bases, the J end by 2 bases, with 10 bases between. Germline loops: CDR1 MDHEN, CDR2 SYDVKM. CDR3 length: 14 residues. The CDR3 loop reads CASSLAGLAYEQYF. The CDR3 DNA reads as TGTGCCAGCAGTTTAGCAGGGCTAGCCTACGAGCAGTACTTC.

This sequence joins TRBV7-2 and TRBJ2-3; 8 nucleotides align to TRBD1. CDR1 is SGHTA and CDR2 is FQGNSA in the germline V gene. V lost 6 bases, J lost 7 bases, and 9 bases stayed unmatched. The CDR3 totals 14 residues. The CDR3 sequence: CASSYDRGGNTQYF. CDR3 nucleotides: TGTGCCAGCAGTTACGACAGGGGAGGAAATACGCAGTATTTT.

The J gene is TRBJ1-1, the V gene TRBV7-9; the D is unclear. This CDR3 contains 16 residues. V was cut by 3 bases and J by 1 base, with 15 bases left in between. Germline CDR1 and CDR2: SEHNR and FQNEAQ (reference sequence). This CDR3 reads CASSLGVAGWNTEAFF. The CDR3 region has the DNA TGTGCCAGCAGCTTGGGTGTCGCAGGATGGAACACTGAAGCTTTCTTT.

This chain uses TRBV5-1 with TRBJ1-4; TRBD1 might be the D (5 bases). Germline V lookup: CDR1 SGHRS, CDR2 YFSETQ. The CDR3 covers 15 residues. V lost 3 bases to trimming and J lost 7 bases, with 16 bases between them. The CDR3 bases are TGCGCCAGCAGCTCACCGAGCGGGGGGGGTGAAAAACTGTTTTTT. It is translated as CASSSPSGGGEKLFF. The full variable domain, rest sourced from reference TRBV5-1 and TRBJ1-4, is KAGVTQTPRYLIKTRGQQVTLSCSPISGHRSVSWYQQTPGQGLQFLFEYFSETQRNKGNFPGRFSGRQFSNSRSEMNVSTLELGDSALYLCASSSPSGGGEKLFFGSGTQLSVL.

This rearrangement joins TRBV19 to TRBJ1-2; D is unclear. V was clipped by 6 bases and J by 7 bases, with 6 bases between them. Per germline, CDR1 LNHDA and CDR2 SQIVND (reference sequence). This CDR3 is built from 10 residues. The CDR3 region is CASRGGGYTF. The CDR3 coding sequence is TGTGCCAGTAGGGGTGGTGGCTACACCTTC.

This chain uses TRBV7-9 with TRBJ2-1; TRBD2 aligns across 9 bases. After removal of 1 base from V and 12 bases from J, the junction contained 10 bases not matched to a gene. CDR3 length: 15 amino acids. The germline gives CDR1 SEHNR, CDR2 FQNEAQ (reference sequence). CDR3 sequence reads: CASSLVASGVSTQFF. In DNA, the CDR3 is TGTGCCAGCAGCTTAGTGGCTAGCGGGGTTTCCACGCAGTTCTTC.

The chain has TRBV7-6 and TRBJ2-7, with 8 bases matching TRBD2. The CDR3 contains 14 residues. Trimming removed 5 bases from V and 5 bases from J; junction bases left unmatched: 8. Germline assignment: CDR1 SGHVS and CDR2 FNYEAQ. This CDR3 reads CASSGREGLNEQYF. The CDR3 region has the DNA TGTGCCAGCAGCGGTCGGGAGGGGCTGAACGAGCAGTACTTC.

The chain carries TRBV5-4 and TRBJ2-5; 7 positions match TRBD1. The germline gives CDR1 SGHNT, CDR2 YYREEE (reference sequence). The CDR3 loop spans 15 amino acids. Trimming at V came to 1 base and at J to 4 bases, leaving 7 bases not matched to a gene. The CDR3 loop reads CASSLLGGERETQYF. The CDR3, as DNA: TGTGCCAGCAGCTTGCTAGGGGGCGAACGAGAGACCCAGTACTTC.

A note on this clone: Other nucleotide sequences in the sample specify the same CDR3. The genes are TRBV19 and TRBJ1-1; no reliable D call. The germline V gene has CDR1 LNHDA and CDR2 SQIVND (reference sequence). Trimming removed 5 bases at V and 1 base at J, with 8 bases between. The length of the CDR3 is 13 residues. The DNA for the CDR3 is TGTGCCAGTAGTTTCCGGCAGAACACTGAAGCTTTCTTT. It translates to CASSFRQNTEAFF.

The chain couples TRBV7-9 to TRBJ2-7; TRBD2 is a possible D gene (6 bases). This CDR3 is built from 12 residues. The germline V and J ends were trimmed by 2 bases and 6 bases, with 8 bases remaining between them. Per germline, CDR1 SEHNR and CDR2 FQNEAQ (reference sequence). The chain's CDR3 is CASSLFGGEQYF. The CDR3 DNA sequence: TGTGCCAGCAGCTTATTCGGGGGCGAGCAGTACTTC.

The V and J genes are TRBV5-4 and TRBJ2-2; D is undetermined. Germline CDR1 SGHNT, CDR2 YYREEE (reference sequence). Trimming took 4 bases from V and 2 from J, leaving 6 bases between them. The CDR3 has 13 residues. The CDR3 loop is CASSDPNTGELFF. The CDR3 DNA sequence: TGTGCCAGCAGCGACCCAAACACCGGGGAGCTGTTTTTT.

CDR3 sequence (DNA): TGTGCCAGCAGTGAATTTTGGGAGACCCAGTACTTC. Translating it yields CASSEFWETQYF. This rearrangement joins TRBV2 to TRBJ2-5; D not resolved. Germline lookup yields CDR1 SNHLY and CDR2 FYNNEI. The CDR3 is made up of 12 amino acids. With 2 bases removed from V and 5 bases from J, the gap between germline ends came to 6 bases.

This clone was detected only once. This chain links TRBV7-8 with TRBJ2-7; 13 bases are a match to TRBD2. V trimming: 0 bases; J trimming: 6 bases; junction bases outside the gene matches: 2. The CDR3 runs to 15 residues. Germline V gene data show CDR1 as SGHVS and CDR2 as FQNEAQ. CDR3 region: CASSLAGLAGSEQYF. CDR3 nucleotides: TGTGCCAGCAGCTTAGCGGGACTAGCGGGAAGCGAGCAGTACTTC.

In DNA form, the CDR3 reads TGTGCCAGCAGCCGGGACAGGGCCGATAACTATGGCTACACCTTC. This codes for CASSRDRADNYGYTF. The V gene is TRBV6-5, the J gene TRBJ1-2; 9 nucleotides align to TRBD1. Germline V gene lookup returns CDR1 MNHEY and CDR2 SVGAGI. J was trimmed by 1 base and V by 6 bases; bases with no gene match: 6. The CDR3 is made up of 15 amino acids.

V and J are TRBV4-1 and TRBJ2-2; D is undetermined. There are 13 residues in the CDR3. The V and J ends lost 6 bases and 4 bases respectively, with 9 bases between them. Germline CDR1 is MGHRA and CDR2 is YSYEKL. The CDR3 spells CASRSSRTGELFF. For the CDR3, the DNA is TGCGCCAGCAGATCTTCTCGCACCGGGGAGCTGTTTTTT.